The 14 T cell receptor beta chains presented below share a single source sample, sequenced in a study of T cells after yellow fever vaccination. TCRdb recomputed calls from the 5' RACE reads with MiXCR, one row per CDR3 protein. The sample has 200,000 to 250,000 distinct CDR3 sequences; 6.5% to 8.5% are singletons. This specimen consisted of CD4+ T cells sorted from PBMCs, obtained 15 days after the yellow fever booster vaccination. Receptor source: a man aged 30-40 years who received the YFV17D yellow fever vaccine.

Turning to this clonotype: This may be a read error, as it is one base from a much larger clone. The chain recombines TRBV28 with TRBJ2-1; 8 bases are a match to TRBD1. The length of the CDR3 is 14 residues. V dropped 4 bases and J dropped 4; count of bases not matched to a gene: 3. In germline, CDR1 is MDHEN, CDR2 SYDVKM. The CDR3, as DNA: TGTGCCAGCAGTTCGGGACAGGATTACAATGAGCAGTTCTTC. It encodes CASSSGQDYNEQFF.

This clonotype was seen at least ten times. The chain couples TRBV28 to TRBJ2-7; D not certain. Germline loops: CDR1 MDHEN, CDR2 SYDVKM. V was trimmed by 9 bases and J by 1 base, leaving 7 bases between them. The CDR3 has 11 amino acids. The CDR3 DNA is TGTGCCAGTCGAATTTCCTACGAGCAGTACTTC. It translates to CASRISYEQYF.

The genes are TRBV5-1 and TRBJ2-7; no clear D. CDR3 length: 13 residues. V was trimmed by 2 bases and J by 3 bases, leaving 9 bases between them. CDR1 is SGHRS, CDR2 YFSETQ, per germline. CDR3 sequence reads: CASSFTTNYEQYF. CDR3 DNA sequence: TGCGCCAGCAGCTTCACGACAAACTACGAGCAGTACTTC.

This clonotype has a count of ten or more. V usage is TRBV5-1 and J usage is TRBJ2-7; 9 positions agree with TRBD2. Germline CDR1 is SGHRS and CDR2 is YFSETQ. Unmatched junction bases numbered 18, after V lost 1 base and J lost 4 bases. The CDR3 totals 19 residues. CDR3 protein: CASSLRIASGTYRGYEQYF. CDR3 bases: TGCGCCAGCAGCTTGAGGATCGCTAGCGGGACCTATCGGGGGTACGAGCAGTACTTC. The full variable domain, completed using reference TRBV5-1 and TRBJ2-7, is KAGVTQTPRYLIKTRGQQVTLSCSPISGHRSVSWYQQTPGQGLQFLFEYFSETQRNKGNFPGRFSGRQFSNSRSEMNVSTLELGDSALYLCASSLRIASGTYRGYEQYFGPGTRLTVT.

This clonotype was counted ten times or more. The DNA of the CDR3 is TGTGCCAGCAGCTTAGACACAGGGGCCGATACGCAGTATTTT. Its translation is CASSLDTGADTQYF. The chain recombines TRBV7-6 with TRBJ2-3, with TRBD1 identical over 7 bases. From germline, CDR1 is SGHVS and CDR2 FNYEAQ. The V and J ends lost 1 base and 6 bases, in that order; junction bases with no gene match: 4. The CDR3 is 14 amino acids.

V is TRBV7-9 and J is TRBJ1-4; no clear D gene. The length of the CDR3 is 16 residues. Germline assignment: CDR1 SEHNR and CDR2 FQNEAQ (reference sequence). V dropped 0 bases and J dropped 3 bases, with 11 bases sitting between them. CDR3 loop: CASSLATARSNEKLFF. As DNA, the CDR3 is TGTGCCAGCAGCTTAGCAACAGCAAGATCTAATGAAAAACTGTTTTTT.

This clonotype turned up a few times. In nucleotides, the CDR3 is TGTGCCACCCGACCCGGTAGACAGTCCTACAATGAGCAGTTCTTC. Amino acids: CATRPGRQSYNEQFF. This rearrangement joins TRBV15 to TRBJ2-1; perhaps TRBD1 as D (5 bases). The V end lost 8 bases, the J end lost 1 base, and 15 bases lay between the germline ends. Per germline, CDR1 LNHNV and CDR2 YYDKDF (reference sequence). The CDR3 is 15 residues long. Variable domain in full (rest from reference TRBV15 and TRBJ2-1): DAMVIQNPRYQVTQFGKPVTLSCSQTLNHNVMYWYQQKSSQAPKLLFHYYDKDFNNEADTPDNFQSRRPNTSFCFLDIRSPGLGDTAMYLCATRPGRQSYNEQFFGPGTRLTVL.

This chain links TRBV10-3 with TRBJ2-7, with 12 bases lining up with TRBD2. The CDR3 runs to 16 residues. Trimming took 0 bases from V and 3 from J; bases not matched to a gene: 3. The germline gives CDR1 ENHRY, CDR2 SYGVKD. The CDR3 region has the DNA TGTGCCATCAGTGAGTCGCGGACTAGCGGGATCTACGAGCAGTACTTC. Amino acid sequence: CAISESRTSGIYEQYF.

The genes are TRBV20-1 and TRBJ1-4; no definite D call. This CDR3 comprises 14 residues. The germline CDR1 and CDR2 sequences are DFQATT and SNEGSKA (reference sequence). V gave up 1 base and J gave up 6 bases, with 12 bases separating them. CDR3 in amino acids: CSARAGSLDEKLFF. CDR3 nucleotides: TGCAGTGCTAGAGCCGGAAGCCTGGATGAAAAACTGTTTTTT.

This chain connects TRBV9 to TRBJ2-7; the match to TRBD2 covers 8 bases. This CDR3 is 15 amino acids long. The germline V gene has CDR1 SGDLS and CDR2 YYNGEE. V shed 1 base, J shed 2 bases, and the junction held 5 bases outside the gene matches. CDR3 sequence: CASSVSAGGAYEQYF. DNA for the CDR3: TGTGCCAGCAGCGTATCGGCGGGAGGCGCCTACGAGCAGTACTTC.

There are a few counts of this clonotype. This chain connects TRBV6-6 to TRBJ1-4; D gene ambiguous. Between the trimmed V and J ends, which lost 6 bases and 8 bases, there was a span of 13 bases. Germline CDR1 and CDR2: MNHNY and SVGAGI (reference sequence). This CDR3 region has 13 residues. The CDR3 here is CASRPGMAEKLFF. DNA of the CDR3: TGTGCCAGCAGACCGGGAATGGCGGAAAAACTGTTTTTT.

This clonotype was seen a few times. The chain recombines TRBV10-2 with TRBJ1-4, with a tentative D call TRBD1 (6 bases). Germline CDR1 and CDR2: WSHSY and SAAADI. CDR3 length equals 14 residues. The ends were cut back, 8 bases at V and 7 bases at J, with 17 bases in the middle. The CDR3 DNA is TGCGCCAGCCAGGTAGCGACAGGATTTGAAAAACTGTTTTTT. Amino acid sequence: CASQVATGFEKLFF.

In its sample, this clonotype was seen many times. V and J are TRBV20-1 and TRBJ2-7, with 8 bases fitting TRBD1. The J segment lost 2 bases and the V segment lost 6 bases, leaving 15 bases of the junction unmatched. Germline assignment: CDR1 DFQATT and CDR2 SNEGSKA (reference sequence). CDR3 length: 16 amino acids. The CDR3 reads CSATTIQGALTYEQYF. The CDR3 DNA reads TGCAGTGCGACTACAATTCAGGGGGCACTGACCTACGAGCAGTACTTC.

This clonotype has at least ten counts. The CDR3 DNA reads as TGTGCCAGCAGGGATCAGGGGCTAGCGGGAGCGAAGACCCAGTACTTC. It codes for CASRDQGLAGAKTQYF. The rearrangement links TRBV28 to TRBJ2-5; 10 bases are a match to TRBD2. V was pared by 6 bases and J by 6 bases, with 13 bases of the junction left unmatched. The CDR3 loop spans 16 amino acids. Germline CDR1 reads MDHEN; CDR2 reads SYDVKM.